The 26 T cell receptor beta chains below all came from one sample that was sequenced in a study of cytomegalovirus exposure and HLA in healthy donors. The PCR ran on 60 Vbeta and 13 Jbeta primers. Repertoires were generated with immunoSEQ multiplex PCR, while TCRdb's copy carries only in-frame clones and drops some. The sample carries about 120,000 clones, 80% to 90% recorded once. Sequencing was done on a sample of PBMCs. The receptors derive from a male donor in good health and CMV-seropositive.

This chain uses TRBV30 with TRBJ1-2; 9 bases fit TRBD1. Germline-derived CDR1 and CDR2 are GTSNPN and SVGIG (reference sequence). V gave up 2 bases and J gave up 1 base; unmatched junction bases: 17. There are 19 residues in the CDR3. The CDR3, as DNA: TGTGCCTGGAGTTGGAGGGGGGGGACAGGGCCGGGGGTTAACTATGGCTACACCTTC. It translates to CAWSWRGGTGPGVNYGYTF.

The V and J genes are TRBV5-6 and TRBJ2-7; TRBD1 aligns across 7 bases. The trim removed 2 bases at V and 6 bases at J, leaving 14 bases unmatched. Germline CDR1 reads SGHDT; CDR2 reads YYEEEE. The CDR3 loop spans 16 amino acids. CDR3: CASSFDKGQILSEQYF. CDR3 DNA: TGTGCCAGCAGCTTCGACAAGGGACAGATTTTGAGCGAGCAGTACTTC.

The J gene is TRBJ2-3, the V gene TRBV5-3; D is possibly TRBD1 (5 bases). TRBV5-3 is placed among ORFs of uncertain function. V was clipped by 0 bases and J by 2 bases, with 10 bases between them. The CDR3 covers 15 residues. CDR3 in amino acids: CARSLATGPTDTQYF. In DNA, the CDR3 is TGTGCCAGAAGCTTGGCCACAGGCCCCACAGATACGCAGTATTTT.

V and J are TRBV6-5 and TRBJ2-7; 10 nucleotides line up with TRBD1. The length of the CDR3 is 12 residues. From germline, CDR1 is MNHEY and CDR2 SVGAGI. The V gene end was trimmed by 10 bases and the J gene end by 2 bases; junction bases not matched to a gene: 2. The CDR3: CATGTGAYEQYF. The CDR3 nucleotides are TGTGCCACCGGGACAGGGGCCTACGAGCAGTACTTC.

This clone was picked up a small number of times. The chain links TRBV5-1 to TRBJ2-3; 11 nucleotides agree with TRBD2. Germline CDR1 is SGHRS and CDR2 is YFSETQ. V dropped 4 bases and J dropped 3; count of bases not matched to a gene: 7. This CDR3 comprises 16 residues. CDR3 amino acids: CASSVAGGPGTDTQYF. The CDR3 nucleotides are TGCGCCAGCAGCGTAGCGGGAGGGCCGGGTACAGATACGCAGTATTTT.

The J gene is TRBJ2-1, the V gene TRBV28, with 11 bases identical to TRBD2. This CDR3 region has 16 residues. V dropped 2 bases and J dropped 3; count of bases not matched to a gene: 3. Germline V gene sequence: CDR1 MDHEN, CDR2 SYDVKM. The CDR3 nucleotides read TGTGCCAGCAGTTTAACGGGGACTAGCGGCTACAATGAGCAGTTCTTC. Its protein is CASSLTGTSGYNEQFF.

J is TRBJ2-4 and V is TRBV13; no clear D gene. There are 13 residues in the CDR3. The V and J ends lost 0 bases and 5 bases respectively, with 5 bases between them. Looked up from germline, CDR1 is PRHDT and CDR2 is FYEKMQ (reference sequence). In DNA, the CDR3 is TGTGCCAGCAGCTTAGGCCCGGAAAACATTCAGTACTTC. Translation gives CASSLGPENIQYF.

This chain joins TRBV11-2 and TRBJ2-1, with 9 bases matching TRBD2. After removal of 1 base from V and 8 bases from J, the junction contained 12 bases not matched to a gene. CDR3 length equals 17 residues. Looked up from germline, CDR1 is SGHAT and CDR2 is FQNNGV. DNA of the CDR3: TGTGCCAGCAGCTTAGCCGGCGGGAGGGCGTCGACGTATGAGCAGTTCTTC. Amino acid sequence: CASSLAGGRASTYEQFF.

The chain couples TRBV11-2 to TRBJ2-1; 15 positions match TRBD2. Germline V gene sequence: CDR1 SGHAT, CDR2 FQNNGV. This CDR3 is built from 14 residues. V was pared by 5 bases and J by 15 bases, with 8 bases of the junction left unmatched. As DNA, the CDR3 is TGTGCCAGCAGCCTCATCGGACTAGCGGGAGGGCCGTTCTTC. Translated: CASSLIGLAGGPFF.

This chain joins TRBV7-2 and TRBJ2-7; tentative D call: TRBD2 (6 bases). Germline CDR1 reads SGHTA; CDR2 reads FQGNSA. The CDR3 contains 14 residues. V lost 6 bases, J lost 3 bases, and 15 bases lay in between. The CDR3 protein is CASSRGASVYEQYF. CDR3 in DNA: TGTGCCAGCAGTCGGGGAGCTAGCGTCTACGAGCAGTACTTC. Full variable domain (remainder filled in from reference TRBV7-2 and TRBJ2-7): GAGVSQSPSNKVTEKGKDVELRCDPISGHTALYWYRQSLGQGLEFLIYFQGNSAPDKSGLPSDRFSAERTGGSVSTLTIQRTQQEDSAVYLCASSRGASVYEQYFGPGTRLTVT.

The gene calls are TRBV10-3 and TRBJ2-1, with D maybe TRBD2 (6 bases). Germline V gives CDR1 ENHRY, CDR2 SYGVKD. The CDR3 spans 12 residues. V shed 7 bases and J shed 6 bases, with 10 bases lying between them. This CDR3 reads CAIKEGSNEQFF. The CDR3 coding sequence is TGTGCCATCAAGGAGGGGTCCAATGAGCAGTTCTTC.

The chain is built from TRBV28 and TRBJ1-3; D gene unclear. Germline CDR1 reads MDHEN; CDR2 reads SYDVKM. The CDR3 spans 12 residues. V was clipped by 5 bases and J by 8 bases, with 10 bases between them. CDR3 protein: CASSKTGYTIYF. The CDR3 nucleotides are TGTGCCAGCAGTAAAACCGGGTACACCATATATTTT.

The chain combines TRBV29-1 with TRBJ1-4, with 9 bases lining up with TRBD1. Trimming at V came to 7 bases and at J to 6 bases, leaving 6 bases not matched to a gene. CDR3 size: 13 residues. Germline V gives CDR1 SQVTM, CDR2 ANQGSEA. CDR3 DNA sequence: TGCAGCGCCGGGGACAGGGCGTATGAAAAACTGTTTTTT. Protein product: CSAGDRAYEKLFF.

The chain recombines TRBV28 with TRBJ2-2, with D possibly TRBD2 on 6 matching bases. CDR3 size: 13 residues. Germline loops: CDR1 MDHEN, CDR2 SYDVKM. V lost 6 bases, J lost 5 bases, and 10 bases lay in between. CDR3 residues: CASRPGRTGELFF. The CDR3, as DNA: TGTGCCAGCAGGCCCGGGAGAACCGGGGAGCTGTTTTTT. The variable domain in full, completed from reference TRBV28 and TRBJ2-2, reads DVKVTQSSRYLVKRTGEKVFLECVQDMDHENMFWYRQDPGLGLRLIYFSYDVKMKEKGDIPEGYSVSREKKERFSLILESASTNQTSMYLCASRPGRTGELFFGEGSRLTVL.

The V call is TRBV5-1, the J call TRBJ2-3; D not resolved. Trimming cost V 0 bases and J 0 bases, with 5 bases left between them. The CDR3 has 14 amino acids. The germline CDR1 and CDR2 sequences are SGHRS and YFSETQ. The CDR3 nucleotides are TGCGCCAGCAGCTTGGGCGCCAGCACAGATACGCAGTATTTT. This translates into CASSLGASTDTQYF.

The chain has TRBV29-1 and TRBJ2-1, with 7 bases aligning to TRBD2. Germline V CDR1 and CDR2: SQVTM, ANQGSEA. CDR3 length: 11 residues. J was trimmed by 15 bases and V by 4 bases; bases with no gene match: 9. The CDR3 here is CSVGGSGKTFF. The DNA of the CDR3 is TGCAGCGTTGGGGGAAGCGGGAAAACGTTCTTC.

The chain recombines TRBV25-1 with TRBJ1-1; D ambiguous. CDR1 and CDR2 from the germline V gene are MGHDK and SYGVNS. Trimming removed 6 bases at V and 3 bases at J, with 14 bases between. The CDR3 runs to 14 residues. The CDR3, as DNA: TGTGCCAGCAGGCAGAGTGCGAGGGACACTGAAGCTTTCTTT. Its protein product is CASRQSARDTEAFF. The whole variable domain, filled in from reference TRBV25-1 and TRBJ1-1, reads EADIYQTPRYLVIGTGKKITLECSQTMGHDKMYWYQQDPGMELHLIHYSYGVNSTEKGDLSSESTVSRIRTEHFPLTLESARPSHTSQYLCASRQSARDTEAFFGQGTRLTVV.

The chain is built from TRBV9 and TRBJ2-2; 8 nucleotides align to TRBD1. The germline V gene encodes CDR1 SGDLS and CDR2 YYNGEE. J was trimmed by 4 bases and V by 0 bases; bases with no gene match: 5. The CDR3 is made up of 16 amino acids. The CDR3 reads CASSVALGQGTGELFF. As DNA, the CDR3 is TGTGCCAGCAGCGTAGCTCTTGGACAGGGCACCGGGGAGCTGTTTTTT.

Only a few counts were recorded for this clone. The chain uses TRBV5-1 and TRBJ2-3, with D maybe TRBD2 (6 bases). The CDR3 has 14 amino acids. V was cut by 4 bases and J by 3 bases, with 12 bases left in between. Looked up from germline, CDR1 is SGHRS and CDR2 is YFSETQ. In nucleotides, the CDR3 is TGCGCCAGCAGCGTCGGGAGCGGGACAGATACGCAGTATTTT. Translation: CASSVGSGTDTQYF.

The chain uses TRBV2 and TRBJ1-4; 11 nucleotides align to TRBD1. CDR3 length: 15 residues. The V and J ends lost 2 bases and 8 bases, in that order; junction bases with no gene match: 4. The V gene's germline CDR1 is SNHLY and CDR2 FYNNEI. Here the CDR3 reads CASSERTGGGEKLFF. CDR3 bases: TGTGCCAGCAGTGAAAGGACAGGGGGCGGCGAAAAACTGTTTTTT.

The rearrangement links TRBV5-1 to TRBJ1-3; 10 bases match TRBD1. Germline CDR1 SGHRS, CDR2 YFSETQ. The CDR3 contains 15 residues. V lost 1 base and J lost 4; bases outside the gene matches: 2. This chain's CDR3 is CASSLKTGGGNTIYF. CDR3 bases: TGCGCCAGCAGCTTGAAGACAGGGGGCGGAAACACCATATATTTT. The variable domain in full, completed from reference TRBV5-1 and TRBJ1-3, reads KAGVTQTPRYLIKTRGQQVTLSCSPISGHRSVSWYQQTPGQGLQFLFEYFSETQRNKGNFPGRFSGRQFSNSRSEMNVSTLELGDSALYLCASSLKTGGGNTIYFGEGSWLTVV.

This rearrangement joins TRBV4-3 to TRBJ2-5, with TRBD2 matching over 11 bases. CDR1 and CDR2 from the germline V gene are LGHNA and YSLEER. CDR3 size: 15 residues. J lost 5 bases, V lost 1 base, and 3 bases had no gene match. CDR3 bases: TGCGCCAGCAGCCAAGTGACTAGCGGGACGGAGACCCAGTACTTC. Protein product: CASSQVTSGTETQYF.

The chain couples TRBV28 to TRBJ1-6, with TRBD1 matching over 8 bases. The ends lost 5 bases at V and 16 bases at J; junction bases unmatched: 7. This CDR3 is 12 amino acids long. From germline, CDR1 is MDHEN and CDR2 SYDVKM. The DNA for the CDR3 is TGTGCCAGCAGTCTCGACAGGGGAAGGCTCCACTTT. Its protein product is CASSLDRGRLHF.

CDR3 nucleotides: TGTGCCTGGAGCAGGAGGGGGCGCACCACTGAAGCTTTCTTT. Amino acid sequence: CAWSRRGRTTEAFF. The chain employs TRBV30 and TRBJ1-1, with 7 bases that match TRBD1. Germline V gene data show CDR1 as GTSNPN and CDR2 as SVGIG (reference sequence). With V trimmed by 3 bases and J by 4 bases, 8 bases remained unmatched. The CDR3 is made up of 14 amino acids.

CDR3 sequence reads: CASSTRLAKNSQYF. CDR3 coding DNA: TGTGCCAGCTCGACACGACTAGCCAAAAACAGTCAGTACTTC. The chain carries TRBV21-1 and TRBJ2-4; TRBD2 is the table's D call and was not checked against the DNA. TRBV21-1 constitutes a pseudogene. This CDR3 contains 14 residues.

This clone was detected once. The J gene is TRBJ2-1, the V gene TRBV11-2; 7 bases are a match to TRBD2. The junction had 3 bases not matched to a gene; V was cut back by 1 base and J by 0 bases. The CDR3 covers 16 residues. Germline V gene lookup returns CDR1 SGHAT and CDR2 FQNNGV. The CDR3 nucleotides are TGTGCCAGCAGCTTAGTGCGCGGGAGCTCCTACAATGAGCAGTTCTTC. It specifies CASSLVRGSSYNEQFF.